The 19 T cell receptor beta chains below were found in one sample sequenced in a study of blood T cells in healthy people across ages. Alongside a J-beta primer mix, a sample-barcoded 5' primer served in a second PCR lasting about 7 to 12 cycles. Each CDR3 protein is one row after TCRdb ran MiXCR on the 5' RACE reads. The data contain 800,000 to 950,000 distinct CDR3 sequences, around 29% of them singletons. The same data also contributed to another study, on T cells of mothers and their children.

Sequencing used blood. The source is a woman in her thirties or forties in good health.

This clonotype was detected many times. The V call is TRBV7-3, the J call TRBJ2-1; 8 bases match TRBD2. The CDR3 is 14 residues long. The V gene's germline CDR1 is SGHTA and CDR2 FQGTGA. V lost 2 bases to trimming and J lost 6 bases; unmatched junction nucleotides: 3. The CDR3 protein is CASSLGGGSNEQFF. The CDR3 DNA follows: TGTGCCAGCAGCTTAGGCGGGGGGTCCAATGAGCAGTTCTTC. Combining the CDR3 with reference TRBV7-3 and TRBJ2-1 gives the whole variable domain GAGVSQTPSNKVTEKGKYVELRCDPISGHTALYWYRQSLGQGPEFLIYFQGTGAADDSGLPNDRFFAVRPEGSVSTLKIQRTERGDSAVYLCASSLGGGSNEQFFGPGTRLTVL.

The V and J genes are TRBV30 and TRBJ1-6; 9 nucleotides align to TRBD1. Germline values: CDR1 GTSNPN, CDR2 SVGIG (reference sequence). This CDR3 has 15 amino acids. The V gene end was trimmed by 0 bases and the J gene end by 10 bases; junction bases not matched to a gene: 7. The CDR3, as DNA: TGTGCCTGGAGTGTTCAGACAGGGGGTGGCTCACCCCTCCACTTT. This codes for CAWSVQTGGGSPLHF.

The chain recombines TRBV12-3 or TRBV12-4 with TRBJ1-1; D is perhaps TRBD1 (6 bases). Trimming took 7 bases from V and 5 from J, leaving 20 bases between them. The CDR3 has 15 amino acids. CDR3 nucleotide sequence: TGTGCCAGCACCGAAGGGGGGAGGTTAGGGACTGAAGCTTTCTTT. Amino acid sequence: CASTEGGRLGTEAFF.

CDR3 nucleotide sequence: TGTGCCAGCAGCTTAATGACAGGGGGCAGGACTGAAGCTTTCTTT. Residues: CASSLMTGGRTEAFF. The chain couples TRBV7-2 to TRBJ1-1, with 10 bases matching TRBD1. The CDR3 covers 15 residues. V gave up 2 bases and J gave up 5 bases; unmatched junction bases: 5. Germline-derived CDR1 and CDR2 are SGHTA and FQGNSA.

This clonotype was observed many times. V and J are TRBV20-1 and TRBJ2-5, with 8 bases that match TRBD1. Germline V gene data show CDR1 as DFQATT and CDR2 as SNEGSKA (reference sequence). With 2 bases clipped from V and 2 bases from J, the junction kept 1 base outside the gene matches. The CDR3 has 13 residues. CDR3 nucleotides: TGCAGTGCTAGACAGGGGGCACAAGAGACCCAGTACTTC. Translating it yields CSARQGAQETQYF.

The gene calls are TRBV20-1 and TRBJ2-3; D is possibly TRBD1 (5 bases). CDR3 length: 12 amino acids. Germline V gives CDR1 DFQATT, CDR2 SNEGSKA (reference sequence). With 5 bases removed from V and 5 bases from J, the gap between germline ends came to 11 bases. The CDR3 sequence: CSAAREGDTQYF. CDR3 sequence (DNA): TGCAGTGCTGCCAGGGAAGGAGATACGCAGTATTTT.

Many counts were recorded for this clonotype. The rearrangement uses TRBV14 and TRBJ1-1, with a possible D match to TRBD1 (5 bases). V lost 3 bases and J 3 bases, leaving 14 bases between the germline ends. Germline CDR1 reads SGHDN; CDR2 reads FVKESK. The CDR3 length is 15 residues. CDR3 sequence (DNA): TGTGCCAGCAGCCAGAATGCAGGGTCGGACACTGAAGCTTTCTTT. Amino acids: CASSQNAGSDTEAFF. Full variable domain (rest looked up from reference TRBV14 and TRBJ1-1): EAGVTQFPSHSVIEKGQTVTLRCDPISGHDNLYWYRRVMGKEIKFLLHFVKESKQDESGMPNNRFLAERTGGTYSTLKVQPAELEDSGVYFCASSQNAGSDTEAFFGQGTRLTVV.

This clonotype was seen at least ten times. J is TRBJ1-2 and V is TRBV7-8; no definite D call. Germline CDR1 SGHVS, CDR2 FQNEAQ. There are 12 residues in the CDR3. Trimming left V 5 bases short and J 5 bases short, with 9 bases between. The CDR3 here is CASSPGGYGYTF. CDR3 nucleotides: TGTGCCAGCAGCCCAGGAGGGTATGGCTACACCTTC.

This chain connects TRBV12-3 or TRBV12-4 to TRBJ2-2; no clear D. V was cut by 8 bases and J by 3 bases, with 10 bases left in between. This CDR3 has 13 amino acids. CDR3 coding DNA: TGTGCCAGCGCAGTCACCCACACCGGGGAGCTGTTTTTT. Its translation is CASAVTHTGELFF.

With respect to this clonotype: It may be a read error: a sequence one base away is much more abundant. J is TRBJ2-1 and V is TRBV7-3; possible D gene TRBD1, 6 bases. Germline values: CDR1 SGHTA, CDR2 FQGTGA. The germline V and J ends were trimmed by 4 bases and 4 bases, with 8 bases remaining between them. This CDR3 is 13 amino acids long. The CDR3 reads CASSSGHYNEQFF. In DNA, the CDR3 is TGTGCCAGCAGCTCGGGACATTACAATGAGCAGTTCTTC.

The J gene is TRBJ1-6, the V gene TRBV15; D unclear. The germline gives CDR1 LNHNV, CDR2 YYDKDF (reference sequence). The CDR3 is made up of 15 amino acids. Between the trimmed V and J ends, which lost 0 bases and 13 bases, there was a span of 16 bases. The CDR3 coding sequence is TGTGCCACCAGCAGAGATGGGTCCCGCCCGGGCCCCCTCCACTTT. As protein: CATSRDGSRPGPLHF.

This clonotype was counted many times. The rearrangement links TRBV20-1 to TRBJ2-3, with 9 bases matching TRBD2. The CDR3 extends over 15 amino acids. Trimming cost V 5 bases and J 2 bases; bases outside gene matches: 8. CDR1 is DFQATT, CDR2 SNEGSKA, per germline (reference sequence). The CDR3 is CSAETGTSLTDTQYF. For the CDR3, the DNA is TGCAGTGCTGAGACCGGGACTAGCCTCACAGATACGCAGTATTTT.

This clonotype was recorded a few times. CDR3 in DNA: TGTGCCAGCAGTTTAGCAGGTCTACTCAATCAGCCCCAGCATTTT. Amino acids: CASSLAGLLNQPQHF. The rearrangement uses TRBV27 and TRBJ1-5; D gene uncertain. The CDR3 runs to 15 residues. Germline CDR1 is MNHEY and CDR2 is SMNVEV (reference sequence). V was clipped by 2 bases and J by 3 bases, with 11 bases between them.

This clonotype came up many times. V is TRBV9 and J is TRBJ2-7; no clear D gene. The CDR3 consists of 17 residues. The V end was cut by 0 bases, the J end by 0 bases, with 16 bases between. Germline CDR1 is SGDLS and CDR2 is YYNGEE. The DNA of the CDR3 is TGTGCCAGCAGCGTAGGGCCTCAAGGCCATAACTCCTACGAGCAGTACTTC. Translation: CASSVGPQGHNSYEQYF.

V usage is TRBV20-1 and J usage is TRBJ2-5; D is possibly TRBD1 or TRBD2 (6 bases each). Trimming stripped 0 bases from V and 4 bases from J, with 15 bases between. Germline assignment: CDR1 DFQATT and CDR2 SNEGSKA (reference sequence). The length of the CDR3 is 15 residues. In DNA form, the CDR3 reads TGCAGTGCTAGAGATTTGGACGGGGGCTCAGAGACCCAGTACTTC. Residues: CSARDLDGGSETQYF.

This clonotype showed up many times. The rearrangement links TRBV20-1 to TRBJ2-1, with D tentatively TRBD2 (7 bases). The CDR3 sequence is 14 residues long. Between the trimmed V and J ends, which lost 0 bases and 2 bases, there was a span of 8 bases. The germline V gene has CDR1 DFQATT and CDR2 SNEGSKA (reference sequence). CDR3 sequence: CSARERGPYNEQFF. The CDR3 DNA sequence: TGCAGTGCTAGAGAGCGGGGGCCCTACAATGAGCAGTTCTTC.

This clonotype has only a few counts. The chain employs TRBV13 and TRBJ2-4, with TRBD1 as a possible D gene (6 bases). The CDR3 consists of 16 residues. With 5 bases removed from V and 0 bases from J, the gap between germline ends came to 14 bases. The germline V gene has CDR1 PRHDT and CDR2 FYEKMQ (reference sequence). The CDR3 is CASSLTGYLAKNIQYF. DNA for the CDR3: TGTGCCAGCAGCCTCACAGGGTATTTAGCCAAAAACATTCAGTACTTC.

This clonotype was counted between two and nine times. The rearrangement joins TRBV12-3 or TRBV12-4 to TRBJ2-3, with D hard to call. Trimming removed 3 bases at V and 0 bases at J, with 4 bases between. This CDR3 comprises 13 residues. The CDR3 DNA follows: TGTGCCAGCAGTTTCTACAGCACAGATACGCAGTATTTT. Its protein is CASSFYSTDTQYF.

About this clonotype itself: Compared with germline, one end of the junction differs, possibly owing to a read error. The chain links TRBV6-5 to TRBJ2-3, with a weak D call TRBD1 (5 bases). The length of the CDR3 is 13 residues. From germline, CDR1 is MNHEY and CDR2 SVGAGI. The DNA of the CDR3 is TGTGCCGGCAGTTTCAGGGTTACTAATACGCAGTATTTT. Protein: CAGSFRVTNTQYF.